The present T cell receptor (beta chain) was sequenced within a study of monozygotic twins with inflammatory bowel disease. Regarding the study as a whole: Among IBD patients, fewer clonotypes were shared with others than among healthy twins, especially with disease activity.

The CDR3 is 13 amino acids. Germline CDR1 KGHDR, CDR2 SFDVKD. The input for each TCR library was around 3.5 ug of total RNA. Eight separate reactions for every sample produced the cDNA. UMIs were attached via template switching, each with a 6-nucleotide sample barcode. Following a re-call of the 5' RACE reads, TCRdb has one entry per CDR3 protein and lacks DNA. This sample's table has under 150,000 distinct CDR3 sequences. With respect to this clonotype: Its antigen is unknown.

The receptor was derived from a human donor with ulcerative colitis or Crohn's disease, or a healthy co-twin of an affected twin (not recorded which). V is TRBV24-1 and J is TRBJ2-7; TCRdb names TRBD1, which stays unverified in the absence of DNA. Material: blood. The CDR3 loop is CATPPWGNHEQYF.